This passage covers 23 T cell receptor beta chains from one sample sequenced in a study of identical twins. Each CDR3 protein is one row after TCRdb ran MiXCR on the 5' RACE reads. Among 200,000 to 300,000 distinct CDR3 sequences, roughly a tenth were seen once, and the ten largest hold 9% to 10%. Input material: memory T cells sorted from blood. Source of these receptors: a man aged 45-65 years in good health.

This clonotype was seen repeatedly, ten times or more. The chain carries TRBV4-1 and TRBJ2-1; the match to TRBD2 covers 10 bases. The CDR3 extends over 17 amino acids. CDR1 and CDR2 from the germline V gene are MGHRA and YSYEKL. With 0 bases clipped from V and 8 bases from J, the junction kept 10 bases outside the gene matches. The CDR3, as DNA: TGCGCCAGCAGCCAAGAAATCAGCGGGAGGGCCCTAGATGAGCAGTTCTTC. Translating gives CASSQEISGRALDEQFF.

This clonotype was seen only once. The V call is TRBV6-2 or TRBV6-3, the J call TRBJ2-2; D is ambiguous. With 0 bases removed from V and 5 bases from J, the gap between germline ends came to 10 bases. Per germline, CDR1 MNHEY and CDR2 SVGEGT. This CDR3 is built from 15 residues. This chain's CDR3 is CASSYSTARTGELFF. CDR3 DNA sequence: TGTGCCAGCAGTTACTCGACCGCGAGGACCGGGGAGCTGTTTTTT.

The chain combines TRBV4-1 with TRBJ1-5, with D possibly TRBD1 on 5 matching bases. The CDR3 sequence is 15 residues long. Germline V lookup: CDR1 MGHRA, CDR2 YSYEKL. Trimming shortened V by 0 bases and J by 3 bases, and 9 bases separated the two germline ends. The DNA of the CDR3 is TGCGCCAGCAGCCAAGAACAGGTGAACAATCAGCCCCAGCATTTT. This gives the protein CASSQEQVNNQPQHF.

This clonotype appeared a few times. The chain's CDR3 is CASSRVGQSGEQFF. The CDR3 bases are TGTGCCAGCAGCCGGGTTGGCCAATCAGGCGAGCAGTTCTTC. The chain is built from TRBV9 and TRBJ2-1; D gene ambiguous. CDR3 length equals 14 residues. CDR1 is SGDLS, CDR2 YYNGEE, per germline. V was shortened by 4 bases and J by 10 bases, with 18 bases between the two germline ends.

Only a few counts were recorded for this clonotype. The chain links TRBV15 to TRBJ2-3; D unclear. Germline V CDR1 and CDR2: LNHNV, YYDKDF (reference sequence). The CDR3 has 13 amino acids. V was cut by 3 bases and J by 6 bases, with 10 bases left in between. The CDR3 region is CATSSGVFDTQYF. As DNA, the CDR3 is TGTGCCACCAGCAGTGGAGTATTCGATACGCAGTATTTT. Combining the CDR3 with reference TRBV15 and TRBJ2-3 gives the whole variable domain DAMVIQNPRYQVTQFGKPVTLSCSQTLNHNVMYWYQQKSSQAPKLLFHYYDKDFNNEADTPDNFQSRRPNTSFCFLDIRSPGLGDTAMYLCATSSGVFDTQYFGPGTRLTVL.

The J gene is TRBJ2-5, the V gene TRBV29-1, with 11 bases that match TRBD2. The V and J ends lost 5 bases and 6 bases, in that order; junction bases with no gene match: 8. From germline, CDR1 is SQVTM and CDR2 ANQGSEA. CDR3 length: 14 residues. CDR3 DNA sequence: TGCAGCGTTATCCCTAGCGGGAGGTGGCAGACCCAGTACTTC. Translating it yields CSVIPSGRWQTQYF.

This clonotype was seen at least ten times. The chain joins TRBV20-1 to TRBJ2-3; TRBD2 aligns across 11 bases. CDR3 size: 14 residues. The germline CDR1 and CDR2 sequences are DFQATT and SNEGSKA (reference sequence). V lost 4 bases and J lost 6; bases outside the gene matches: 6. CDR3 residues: CSAIAGGTGDTQYF. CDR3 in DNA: TGCAGTGCTATAGCGGGAGGGACGGGGGATACGCAGTATTTT.

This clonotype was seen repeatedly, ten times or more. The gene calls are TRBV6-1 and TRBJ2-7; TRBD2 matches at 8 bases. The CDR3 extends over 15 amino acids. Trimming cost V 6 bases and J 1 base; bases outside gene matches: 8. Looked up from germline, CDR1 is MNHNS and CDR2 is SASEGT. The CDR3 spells CASSLGERGSYEQYF. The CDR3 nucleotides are TGTGCCAGCAGCCTCGGGGAGCGGGGGTCCTACGAGCAGTACTTC.

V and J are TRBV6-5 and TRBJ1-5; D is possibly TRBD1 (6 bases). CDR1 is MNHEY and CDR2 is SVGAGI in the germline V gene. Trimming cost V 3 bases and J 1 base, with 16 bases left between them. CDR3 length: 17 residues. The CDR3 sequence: CASSYTRGGASNQPQHF. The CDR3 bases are TGTGCCAGCAGTTATACGCGAGGGGGGGCGAGCAATCAGCCCCAGCATTTT.

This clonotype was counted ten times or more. CDR3: CASSPGEGQFF. The CDR3 DNA is TGTGCCAGCTCCCCAGGGGAGGGGCAGTTCTTC. The chain joins TRBV18 to TRBJ2-1, with D perhaps TRBD2 (7 bases). V lost 6 bases and J 12 bases, leaving 12 bases between the germline ends. CDR3 length: 11 residues. Per the germline V gene, CDR1 is KGHSH and CDR2 is LQKENI. The complete variable domain, with remaining parts taken from reference TRBV18 and TRBJ2-1, reads NAGVMQNPRHLVRRRGQEARLRCSPMKGHSHVYWYRQLPEEGLKFMVYLQKENIIDESGMPKERFSAEFPKEGPSILRIQQVVRGDSAAYFCASSPGEGQFFGPGTRLTVL.

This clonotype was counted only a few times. CDR3 coding DNA: TGCAGCGTTGAGGATAGCCGCTACGAGCAGTACTTC. Translated, it gives CSVEDSRYEQYF. The genes are TRBV29-1 and TRBJ2-7; D call uncertain. V dropped 3 bases and J dropped 3 bases, with 9 bases sitting between them. CDR3 length: 12 residues. Germline V gene data show CDR1 as SQVTM and CDR2 as ANQGSEA.

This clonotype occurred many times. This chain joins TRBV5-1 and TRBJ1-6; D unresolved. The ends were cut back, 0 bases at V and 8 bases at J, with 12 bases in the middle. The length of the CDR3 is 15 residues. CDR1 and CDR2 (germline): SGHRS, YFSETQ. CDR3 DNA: TGCGCCAGCAGCTTGGATCCCGGGGTAGATTCACCCCTCCACTTT. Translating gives CASSLDPGVDSPLHF.

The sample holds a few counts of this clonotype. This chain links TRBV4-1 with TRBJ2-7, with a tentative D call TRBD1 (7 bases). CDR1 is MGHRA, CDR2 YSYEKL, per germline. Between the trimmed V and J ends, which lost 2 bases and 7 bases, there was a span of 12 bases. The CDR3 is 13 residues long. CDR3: CASSQTPGGEQYF. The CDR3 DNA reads TGCGCCAGCAGCCAAACGCCAGGGGGGGAGCAGTACTTC.

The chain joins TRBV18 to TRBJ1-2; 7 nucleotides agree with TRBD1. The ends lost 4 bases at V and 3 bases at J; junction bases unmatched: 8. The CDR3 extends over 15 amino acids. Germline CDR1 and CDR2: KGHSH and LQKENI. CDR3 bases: TGTGCCAGCTCACACCCGACAGGGAGGGACTATGGCTACACCTTC. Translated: CASSHPTGRDYGYTF.

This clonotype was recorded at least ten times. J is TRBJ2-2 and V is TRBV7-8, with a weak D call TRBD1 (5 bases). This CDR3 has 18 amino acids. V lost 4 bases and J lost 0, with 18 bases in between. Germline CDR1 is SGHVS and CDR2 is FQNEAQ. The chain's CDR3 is CASSSGWGYATNTGELFF. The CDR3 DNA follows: TGTGCCAGCAGCTCAGGGTGGGGATACGCTACGAACACCGGGGAGCTGTTTTTT. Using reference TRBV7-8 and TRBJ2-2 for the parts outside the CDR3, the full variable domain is GAGVSQSPRYKVAKRGQDVALRCDPISGHVSLFWYQQALGQGPEFLTYFQNEAQLDKSGLPSDRFFAERPEGSVSTLKIQRTQQEDSAVYLCASSSGWGYATNTGELFFGEGSRLTVL.

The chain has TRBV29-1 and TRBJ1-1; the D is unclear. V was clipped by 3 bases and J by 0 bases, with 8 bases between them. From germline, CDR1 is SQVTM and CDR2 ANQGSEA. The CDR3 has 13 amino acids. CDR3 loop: CSVDIALNTEAFF. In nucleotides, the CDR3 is TGCAGCGTTGATATCGCGCTGAACACTGAAGCTTTCTTT.

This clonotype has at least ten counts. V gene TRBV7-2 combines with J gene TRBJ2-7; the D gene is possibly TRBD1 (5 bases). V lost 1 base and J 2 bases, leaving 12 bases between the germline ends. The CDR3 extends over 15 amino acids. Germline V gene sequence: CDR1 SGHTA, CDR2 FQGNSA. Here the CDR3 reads CASSLGDWGAYEQYF. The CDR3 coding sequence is TGTGCCAGCAGCTTAGGAGATTGGGGCGCCTACGAGCAGTACTTC.

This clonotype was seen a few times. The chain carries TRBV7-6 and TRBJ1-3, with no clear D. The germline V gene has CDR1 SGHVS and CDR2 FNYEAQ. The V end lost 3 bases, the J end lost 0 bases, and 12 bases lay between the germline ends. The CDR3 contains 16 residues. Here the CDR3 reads CASSFKGRDSGNTIYF. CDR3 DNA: TGTGCCAGCAGCTTTAAAGGCCGGGACTCTGGAAACACCATATATTTT.

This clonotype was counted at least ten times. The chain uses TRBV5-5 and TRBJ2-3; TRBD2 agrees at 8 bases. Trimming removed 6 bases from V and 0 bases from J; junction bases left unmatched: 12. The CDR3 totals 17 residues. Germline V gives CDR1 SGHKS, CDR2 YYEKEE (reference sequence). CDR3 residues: CASKIRGGAASTDTQYF. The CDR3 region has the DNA TGTGCCAGCAAAATTCGGGGGGGGGCCGCTAGCACAGATACGCAGTATTTT.

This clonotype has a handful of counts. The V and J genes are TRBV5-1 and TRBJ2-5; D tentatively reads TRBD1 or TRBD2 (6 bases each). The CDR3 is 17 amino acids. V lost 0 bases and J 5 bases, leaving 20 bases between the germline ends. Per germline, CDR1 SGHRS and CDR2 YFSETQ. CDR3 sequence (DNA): TGCGCCAGCAGCTTGGCCTGGGGGGCCCCTTCGTCTGAGACCCAGTACTTC. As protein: CASSLAWGAPSSETQYF.

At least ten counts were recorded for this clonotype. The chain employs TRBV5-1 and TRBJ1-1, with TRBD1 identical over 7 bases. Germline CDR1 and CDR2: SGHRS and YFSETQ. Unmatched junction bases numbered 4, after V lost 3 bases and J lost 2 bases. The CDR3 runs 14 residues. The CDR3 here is CASSSQGQNTEAFF. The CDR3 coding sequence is TGCGCCAGCAGCTCACAGGGGCAAAACACTGAAGCTTTCTTT.

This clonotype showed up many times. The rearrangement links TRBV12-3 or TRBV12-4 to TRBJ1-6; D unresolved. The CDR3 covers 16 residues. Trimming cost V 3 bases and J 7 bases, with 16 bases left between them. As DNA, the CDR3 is TGTGCCAGCAGTTTCGGCGGGGATTTTTTAAATTCACCCCTCCACTTT. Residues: CASSFGGDFLNSPLHF.

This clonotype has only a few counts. CDR3 nucleotide sequence: TGTGCCAGCAGTTTGGGGGGGCCTGGCAATCAGCCCCAGCATTTT. Encoded protein: CASSLGGPGNQPQHF. This chain links TRBV28 with TRBJ1-5; D may be TRBD1 (6 bases). The germline CDR1 and CDR2 sequences are MDHEN and SYDVKM. The CDR3 runs 15 residues. V was shortened by 3 bases and J by 2 bases, with 11 bases between the two germline ends.